The clone carrying this T cell receptor (beta chain) was detected only a few times. The data were produced by immunoSEQ multiplex PCR, yet TCRdb's version contains in-frame clones alone and is incomplete. The table has about 360,000 clones, approximately 86% seen once. Germline values: CDR1 MNHEY, CDR2 SMNVEV (reference sequence). This CDR3 region has 13 residues. Trimming stripped 3 bases from V and 8 bases from J, with 13 bases between. This entry comes from a study of blood T cell repertoires in COVID-19. Study-level background: Italy, Spain and the United States were the sources of the convalescent and acute COVID-19 samples. T cells, B-cell-depleted T cells, or PBMCs supplied cDNA or gDNA.

The clonotype originates from a human donor in a cohort sampled during active COVID-19. Sequencing was done on a sample of peripheral blood. The rearrangement joins TRBV27 to TRBJ1-2; D remains unclear. CDR3 protein: CASSFLPVEGYTF. The CDR3 nucleotides are TGTGCCAGCAGTTTTCTTCCGGTGGAGGGCTACACCTTC.